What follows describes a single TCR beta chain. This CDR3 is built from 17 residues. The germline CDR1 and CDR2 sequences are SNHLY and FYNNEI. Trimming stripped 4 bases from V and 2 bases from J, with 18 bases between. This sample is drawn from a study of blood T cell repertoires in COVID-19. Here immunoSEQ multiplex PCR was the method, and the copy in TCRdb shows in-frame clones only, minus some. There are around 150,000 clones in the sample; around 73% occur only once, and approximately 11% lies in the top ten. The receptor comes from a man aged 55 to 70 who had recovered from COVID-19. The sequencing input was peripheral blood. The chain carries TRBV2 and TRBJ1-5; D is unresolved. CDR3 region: CASSAPTATGGNQPQHF. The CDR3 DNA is TGTGCCAGCAGTGCCCCGACCGCGACGGGAGGCAATCAGCCCCAGCATTTT.